This T cell receptor (beta chain) was found in a study of blood T cell repertoires in COVID-19 (dated by TCRdb to about 2020). Study-wide context: Collaborator samples came from the United States, Italy and Spain and covered acute and convalescent phases of COVID-19. The prospective study material was composed of cDNA or gDNA derived from T cells, B-cell-depleted T cells, or PBMCs. Deeply sampled blood TCRbeta repertoires from subjects exposed to, actively infected with, or recovered from COVID-19 were included in the dataset. The repertoires were released in a freely available public database meant as a resource for research on the immune response to SARS-CoV-2. The samples were drawn from two sources: the first 160 participants of the ongoing ImmuneRACE study, and over 1,000 subjects contributed by 6 global collaborators. Nearly every sample came with metadata listing a de-identified subject ID, COVID-19 status, age in years and sex. Where available, HLA class I and class II types were obtained from metadata supplied by the sample provider rather than from assay-based typing.

Study-wide conclusions, independent of this receptor: Clinical and demographic metadata were provided uncurated, with the amount varying by source and participant.

Between the V and J ends, shortened by 3 bases and 10 bases respectively, the junction contains 10 bases. CDR3 length: 13 amino acids, cysteine to phenylalanine. The CDR3 DNA has 39 bases and is translated from base 1. The CDR1 and CDR2 encoded by the germline V gene are MDHEN and SYDVKM. The immunoSEQ Assay, a bias-controlled multiplex PCR, was used to amplify TCRbeta CDR3 regions from genomic DNA. On the study's bioinformatics: Nucleated cell counts per sample were estimated from amplification of reference gene primers within the assay. Sequence reads were collapsed and filtered to measure the absolute abundance of every unique TCRbeta CDR3 rearrangement. For each sample, productive Simpson clonality was calculated as the square root of Simpson's diversity index over productive rearrangements. TCRdb obtained this table from immuneACCESS and retained in-frame rearrangements with V and J assigned. These tables miss some clones; where compared with another copy, unresolved V genes account for less than half of the shortfall, and the remainder is unexplained. Clone size and the V and J calls come from that table; the DNA yielded D and trimming. The sample data list roughly 280,000 clones, and about 87% of these were observed just once. Less than 3% of the sample is in the top ten clones.

As concerns this clone: The antigen this receptor binds is unknown. Per-base quality was not reported, and no clone a single base away is much larger than it.

Participants in the prospective study were enrolled through a virtual design, were aged about 18 to 90 years, and lived in roughly 25 United States geographic areas. To assign participants to cohorts, the prospective study relied on clinical history that participants themselves reported in a screening survey and a study questionnaire. ImmuneRACE Cohort 3 recovered participants were defined by two consecutive negative NP/OP PCR tests, healthcare professional clearance, or symptom resolution. Each participant in the prospective study had whole blood, serum and a nasopharyngeal or oropharyngeal swab collected by mobile phlebotomists. Additional blood draws and questionnaires over an approximately two-month period could optionally be provided by prospective study participants. Blood samples from the prospective study were shipped frozen or at room temperature prior to DNA extraction.

The chain uses TRBV28 and TRBJ1-6, with a tentative D gene TRBD1 over 5 matching bases. This clonotype originated in a woman between 45 and 60 years old who had recovered from COVID-19. Sequencing was performed on PBMCs or T cells enriched from blood (not recorded which). The CDR3 protein: CASSLGGYSPLHF. The DNA sequence is given as TGTGCCAGCAGTTTGGGGGGGTACTCACCCCTCCACTTT.